This is a list of T cell receptor beta chains from one sample in a study of blood T cell repertoires in COVID-19. The data were produced by immunoSEQ multiplex PCR, yet TCRdb's version contains in-frame clones alone and is incomplete. Among around 300,000 clones listed, 80% to 95% were seen once. The specimen was PBMCs or T cells enriched from blood (not recorded which). Receptors were obtained from a woman in her thirties who had recovered from COVID-19. Each CDR3 is given with its conserved first and last residue. Fields, in order: J gene, D gene, V gene, clone size, CDR3 protein, CDR3 DNA. The D gene is left open where the match is weak. Size tells how often a clone was seen (once, few, many) or the class of an expanded clone, and some rows leave it out.

j_call: TRBJ2-7
d_call: NA
v_call: TRBV4-2
clone_size: NA
cdr3_aa: CASSQGDSPRGEQYF
cdr3_nt: TGTGCCAGCAGCCAAGGGGACTCCCCGCGGGGCGAGCAGTACTTC

j_call: TRBJ2-5
d_call: TRBD1
v_call: TRBV6-5
clone_size: NA
cdr3_aa: CASSYRHRGPETQYF
cdr3_nt: TGTGCCAGCAGTTACAGGCACAGGGGGCCCGAGACCCAGTACTTC

j_call: TRBJ2-1
d_call: TRBD1
v_call: TRBV6-2/TRBV6-3
clone_size: NA
cdr3_aa: CASSDRDRGRATYNEQFF
cdr3_nt: TGTGCCAGCAGTGACCGGGACAGGGGGCGAGCCACCTACAATGAGCAGTTCTTC

j_call: TRBJ1-2
d_call: NA
v_call: TRBV5-6
clone_size: NA
cdr3_aa: CASSILMGDGYTF
cdr3_nt: TGTGCCAGCAGTATACTCATGGGAGATGGCTACACCTTC

j_call: TRBJ1-2
d_call: TRBD1
v_call: TRBV11-2
clone_size: few
cdr3_aa: CASSPGTGGNYGYTF
cdr3_nt: TGTGCCAGCAGCCCCGGGACAGGGGGTAACTATGGCTACACCTTC

j_call: TRBJ2-2
d_call: NA
v_call: TRBV5-1
clone_size: once
cdr3_aa: CASSLTVNTGELFF
cdr3_nt: TGCGCCAGCAGCTTGACAGTAAACACCGGGGAGCTGTTTTTT

j_call: TRBJ2-2
d_call: TRBD2
v_call: TRBV9
clone_size: NA
cdr3_aa: CASSARLAVNTGELFF
cdr3_nt: TGTGCCAGCAGCGCGCGACTAGCGGTGAACACCGGGGAGCTGTTTTTT

j_call: TRBJ2-7
d_call: TRBD2
v_call: TRBV15
clone_size: NA
cdr3_aa: CATSPRLAGGRTYEQYF
cdr3_nt: TGTGCCACCAGCCCTCGACTAGCGGGAGGGAGAACCTACGAGCAGTACTTC

j_call: TRBJ2-7
d_call: TRBD1
v_call: TRBV18
clone_size: NA
cdr3_aa: CASSELGTGVTYEQYF
cdr3_nt: TGTGCCAGCTCAGAACTCGGGACAGGAGTCACCTACGAGCAGTACTTC

j_call: TRBJ2-3
d_call: NA
v_call: TRBV28
clone_size: NA
cdr3_aa: CASSFGAQDTQYF
cdr3_nt: TGTGCCAGCAGTTTTGGGGCCCAAGATACGCAGTATTTT

j_call: TRBJ1-3
d_call: NA
v_call: TRBV20-1
clone_size: once
cdr3_aa: CSASPGVVEGNTIYF
cdr3_nt: TGCAGTGCTAGTCCGGGGGTAGTGGAAGGAAACACCATATATTTT

j_call: TRBJ1-5
d_call: NA
v_call: TRBV11-2
clone_size: NA
cdr3_aa: CASSLESDQPQHF
cdr3_nt: TGTGCCAGCAGCTTAGAAAGCGACCAGCCCCAGCATTTT

j_call: TRBJ2-7
d_call: TRBD2
v_call: TRBV2
clone_size: NA
cdr3_aa: CASQTSGGYEQYF
cdr3_nt: TGTGCCAGCCAGACTAGCGGGGGATACGAGCAGTACTTC

j_call: TRBJ2-7
d_call: TRBD1
v_call: TRBV9
clone_size: NA
cdr3_aa: CASSPRGTGAEQYF
cdr3_nt: TGTGCCAGCAGCCCTAGGGGGACAGGGGCCGAGCAGTACTTC